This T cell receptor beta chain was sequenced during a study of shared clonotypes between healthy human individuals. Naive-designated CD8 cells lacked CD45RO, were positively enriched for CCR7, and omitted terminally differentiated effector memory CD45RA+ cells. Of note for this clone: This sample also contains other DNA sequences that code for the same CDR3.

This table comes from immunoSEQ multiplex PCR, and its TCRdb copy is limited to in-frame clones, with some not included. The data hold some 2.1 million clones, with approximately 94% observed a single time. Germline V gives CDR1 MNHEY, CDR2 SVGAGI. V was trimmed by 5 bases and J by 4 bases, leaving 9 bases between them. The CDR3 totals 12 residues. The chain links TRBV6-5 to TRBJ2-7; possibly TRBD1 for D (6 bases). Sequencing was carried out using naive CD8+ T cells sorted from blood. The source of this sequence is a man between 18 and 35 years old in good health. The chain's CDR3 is CASSPQGYEQYF. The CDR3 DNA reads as TGTGCCAGCAGTCCACAGGGATACGAGCAGTACTTC.